This paragraph reports one T cell receptor beta chain. Per the original data handling: Estimation of nucleated cell counts was performed using reference gene primer amplification. Sequencing was performed with immunoSEQ multiplex PCR; in TCRdb, only in-frame clones are kept and a portion is missing. The V and J calls and clone size were taken over from that table, and D and trimming were inferred from the DNA. The data hold some 180,000 clones, with over 75% observed a single time. The data were obtained in a study of blood T cell repertoires in COVID-19. Study-wide background: Donors in the United States, Italy and Spain gave samples during acute or convalescent COVID-19.

The sample comprised peripheral blood. The receptor was isolated from a man between 50 and 59 years old with acute or convalescent COVID-19.

The CDR3 nucleotides are TGTGCCAGTAGTTCATACAATGAGCAGTTCTTC. Protein: CASSSYNEQFF. This rearrangement joins TRBV19 to TRBJ2-1; D remains unclear. The CDR3 is made up of 11 amino acids. Germline assignment: CDR1 LNHDA and CDR2 SQIVND (reference sequence). V lost 5 bases and J lost 4, with 3 bases in between. Full variable domain (remainder filled in from reference TRBV19 and TRBJ2-1): DGGITQSPKYLFRKEGQNVTLSCEQNLNHDAMYWYRQDPGQGLRLIYYSQIVNDFQKGDIAEGYSVSREKKESFPLTVTSAQKNPTAFYLCASSSYNEQFFGPGTRLTVL.